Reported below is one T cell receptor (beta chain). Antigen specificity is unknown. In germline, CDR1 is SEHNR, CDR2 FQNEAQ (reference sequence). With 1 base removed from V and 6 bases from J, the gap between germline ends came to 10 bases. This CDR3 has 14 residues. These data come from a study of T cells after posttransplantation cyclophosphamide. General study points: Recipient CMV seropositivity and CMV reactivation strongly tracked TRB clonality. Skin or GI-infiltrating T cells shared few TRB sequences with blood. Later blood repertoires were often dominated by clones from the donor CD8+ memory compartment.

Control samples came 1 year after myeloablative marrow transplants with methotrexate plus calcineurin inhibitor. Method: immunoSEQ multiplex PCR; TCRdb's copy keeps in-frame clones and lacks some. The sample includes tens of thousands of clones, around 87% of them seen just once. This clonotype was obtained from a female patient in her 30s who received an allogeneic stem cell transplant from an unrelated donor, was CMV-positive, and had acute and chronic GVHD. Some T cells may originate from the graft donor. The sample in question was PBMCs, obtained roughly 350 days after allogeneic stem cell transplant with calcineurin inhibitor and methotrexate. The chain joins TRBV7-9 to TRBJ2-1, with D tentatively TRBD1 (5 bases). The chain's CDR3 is CASSLGDRRNEQFF. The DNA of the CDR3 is TGTGCCAGCAGCTTAGGTGACAGACGCAATGAGCAGTTCTTC.